The following is a T cell receptor (beta chain) sequence with its context. The data were obtained in a study of blood T cell repertoires in COVID-19. At the level of the study: Donors in the United States, Italy and Spain gave samples during acute or convalescent COVID-19. T cells, B-cell-depleted T cells, or PBMCs supplied cDNA or gDNA.

J gave up 2 bases and V 9 bases, and 11 bases lay outside the gene matches. The V gene's germline CDR1 is LGHDT and CDR2 YNNKEL (reference sequence). The CDR3 runs to 15 residues. Original processing notes: Reference gene primer amplification gave estimated nucleated cell counts. TCRdb keeps only in-frame clones here, not all; method: immunoSEQ multiplex PCR. V and J calls and clone size come straight from that table; D and trimming were deduced from the DNA. Of around 130,000 clones listed, roughly 81% are singletons. This clonotype originated in a human donor in a cohort sampled during active COVID-19. The sample consisted of peripheral blood. The chain recombines TRBV3-1 (or the pseudogene TRBV3-2) with TRBJ2-7; 9 bases match TRBD1. CDR3 DNA: TGTGCCAGTACTCCAGGGACAGGGTTACCCTACGAGCAGTACTTC. Translated: CASTPGTGLPYEQYF.